This T cell receptor (beta chain) was sequenced for a study of regulatory T cells in long-lasting Graves disease. Time point given: newly diagnosed GD, antithyroid drugs for less than 3 months. From RNA extracted from PBMCs, the TCR library was made. Researchers made TCR beta libraries by using iRepertoire HTBI primers and running Arm-PCR on CDR3 regions. TCRdb independently ran MiXCR on the multiplex PCR reads; one entry per CDR3 protein. The sample holds 350,000 to 500,000 distinct CDR3 sequences, 14% seen once. Findings and caveats of the study: Persistent disease was characterized by preferential usage of TRBV28, TRBJ1-2 and TRBJ2-5.

This clonotype occurred a few times. Its antigen is undetermined. With a much larger clone just one base away, this may be a read error. The conserved closing phenylalanine or tryptophan is absent in this CDR3, likely reflecting a read error. CDR1 is SEHNR, CDR2 FQNEAQ, per germline (reference sequence). The CDR3 extends over 15 amino acids. Trimming removed 4 bases from V and 0 bases from J, with 13 bases in between. The same data also contributed to another study, on T cells in Graves' hyperthyroidism and ophthalmopathy. That work states: First-round RT-PCR of the TCR CDR3 relied on the HTBI primer set. Stable hyperthyroidism and ophthalmopathy were separated using 13 V-J signatures.

Sequenced material: peripheral blood mononuclear cells (PBMCs), taken at new diagnosis, from a patient treated with antithyroid drugs. This receptor was obtained from a woman in her forties or fifties with Graves disease. The chain joins TRBV7-9 to TRBJ2-7, with D possibly TRBD1 on 5 matching bases. The CDR3 sequence is CASSSRGDSSYEQYL. In DNA form, the CDR3 reads TGTGCCAGCAGCTCAAGGGGTGACAGCTCCTACGAGCAGTACCTC.